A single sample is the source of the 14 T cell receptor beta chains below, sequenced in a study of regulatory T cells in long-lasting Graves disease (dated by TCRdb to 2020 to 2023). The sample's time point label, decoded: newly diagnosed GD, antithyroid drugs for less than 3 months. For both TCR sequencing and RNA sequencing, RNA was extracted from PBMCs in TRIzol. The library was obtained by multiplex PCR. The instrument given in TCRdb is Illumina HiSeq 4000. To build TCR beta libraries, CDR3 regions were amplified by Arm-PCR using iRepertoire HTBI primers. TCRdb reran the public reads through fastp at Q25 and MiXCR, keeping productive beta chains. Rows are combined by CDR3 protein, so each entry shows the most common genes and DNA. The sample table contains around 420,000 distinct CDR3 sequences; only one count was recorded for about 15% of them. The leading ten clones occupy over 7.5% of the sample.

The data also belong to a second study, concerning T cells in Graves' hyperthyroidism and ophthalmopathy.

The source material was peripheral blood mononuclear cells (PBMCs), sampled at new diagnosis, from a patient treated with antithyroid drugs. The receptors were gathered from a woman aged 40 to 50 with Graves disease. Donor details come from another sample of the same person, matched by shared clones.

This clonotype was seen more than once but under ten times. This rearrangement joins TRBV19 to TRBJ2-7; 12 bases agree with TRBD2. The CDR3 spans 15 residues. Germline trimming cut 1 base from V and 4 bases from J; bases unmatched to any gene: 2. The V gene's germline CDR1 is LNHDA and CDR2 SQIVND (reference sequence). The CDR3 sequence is CASSIATSGRYEQYF. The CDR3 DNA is TGTGCCAGTAGTATAGCGACTAGCGGGAGATACGAGCAGTACTTC.

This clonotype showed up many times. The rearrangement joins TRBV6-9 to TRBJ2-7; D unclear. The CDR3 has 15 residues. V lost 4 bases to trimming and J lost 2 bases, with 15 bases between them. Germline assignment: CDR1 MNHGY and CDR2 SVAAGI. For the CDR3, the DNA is TGTGCCAGCAGTTTAGGACCACCATTTACCTACGAGCAGTACTTC. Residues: CASSLGPPFTYEQYF.

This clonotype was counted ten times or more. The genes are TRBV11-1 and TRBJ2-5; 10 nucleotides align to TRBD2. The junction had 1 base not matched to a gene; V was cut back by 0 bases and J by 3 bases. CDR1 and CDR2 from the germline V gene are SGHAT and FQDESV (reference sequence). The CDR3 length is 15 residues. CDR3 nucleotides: TGTGCCAGCAGCTTAGCAAGCGGGAGGGAAGAGACCCAGTACTTC. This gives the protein CASSLASGREETQYF.

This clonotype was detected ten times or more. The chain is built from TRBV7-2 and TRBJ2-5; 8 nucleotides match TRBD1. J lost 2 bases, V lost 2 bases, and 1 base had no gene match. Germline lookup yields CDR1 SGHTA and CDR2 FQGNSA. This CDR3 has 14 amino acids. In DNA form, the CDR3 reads TGTGCCAGCAGCTTAACAGGGGGGCAAGAGACCCAGTACTTC. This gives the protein CASSLTGGQETQYF. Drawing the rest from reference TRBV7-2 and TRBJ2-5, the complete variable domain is GAGVSQSPSNKVTEKGKDVELRCDPISGHTALYWYRQSLGQGLEFLIYFQGNSAPDKSGLPSDRFSAERTGGSVSTLTIQRTQQEDSAVYLCASSLTGGQETQYFGPGTRLLVL.

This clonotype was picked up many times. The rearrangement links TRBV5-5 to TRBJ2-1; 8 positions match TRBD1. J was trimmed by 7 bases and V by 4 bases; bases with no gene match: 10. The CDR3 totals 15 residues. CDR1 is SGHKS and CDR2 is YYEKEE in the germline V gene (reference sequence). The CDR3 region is CASSTDRVFGNEQFF. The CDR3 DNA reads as TGTGCCAGCAGCACGGACAGGGTATTTGGGAATGAGCAGTTCTTC. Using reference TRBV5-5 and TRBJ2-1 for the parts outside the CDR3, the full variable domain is DAGVTQSPTHLIKTRGQQVTLRCSPISGHKSVSWYQQVLGQGPQFIFQYYEKEERGRGNFPDRFSARQFPNYSSELNVNALLLGDSALYLCASSTDRVFGNEQFFGPGTRLTVL.

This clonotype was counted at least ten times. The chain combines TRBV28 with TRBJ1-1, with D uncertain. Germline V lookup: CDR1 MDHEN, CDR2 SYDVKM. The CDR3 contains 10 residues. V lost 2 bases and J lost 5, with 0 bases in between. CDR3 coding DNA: TGTGCCAGCAGTTTAACTGAAGCTTTCTTT. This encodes CASSLTEAFF.

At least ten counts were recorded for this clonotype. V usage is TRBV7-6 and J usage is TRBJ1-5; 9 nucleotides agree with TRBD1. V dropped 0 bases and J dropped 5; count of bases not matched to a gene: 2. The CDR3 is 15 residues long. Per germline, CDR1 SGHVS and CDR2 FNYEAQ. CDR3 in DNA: TGTGCCAGCAGCTTAGCGTGGACAGGGGATCAGCCCCAGCATTTT. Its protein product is CASSLAWTGDQPQHF.

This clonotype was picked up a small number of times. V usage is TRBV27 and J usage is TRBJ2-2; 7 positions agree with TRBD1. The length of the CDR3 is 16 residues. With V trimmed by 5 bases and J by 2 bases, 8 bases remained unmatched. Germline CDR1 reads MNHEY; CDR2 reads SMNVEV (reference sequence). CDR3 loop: CASSPRQGQNTGELFF. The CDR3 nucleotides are TGTGCCAGCAGTCCACGACAGGGCCAAAACACCGGGGAGCTGTTTTTT.

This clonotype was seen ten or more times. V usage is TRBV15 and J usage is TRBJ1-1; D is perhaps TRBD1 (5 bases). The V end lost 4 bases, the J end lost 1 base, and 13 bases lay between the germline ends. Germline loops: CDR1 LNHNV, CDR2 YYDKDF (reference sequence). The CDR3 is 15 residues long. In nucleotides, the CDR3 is TGTGCCACCAGCACCTGGGGGGTAGAGAACACTGAAGCTTTCTTT. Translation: CATSTWGVENTEAFF.

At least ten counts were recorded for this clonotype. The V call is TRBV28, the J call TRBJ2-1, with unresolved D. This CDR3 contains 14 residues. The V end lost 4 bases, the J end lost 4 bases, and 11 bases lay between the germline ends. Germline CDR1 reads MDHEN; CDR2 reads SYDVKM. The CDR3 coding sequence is TGTGCCAGCAGTTCAGAAGGTTCATACAATGAGCAGTTCTTC. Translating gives CASSSEGSYNEQFF. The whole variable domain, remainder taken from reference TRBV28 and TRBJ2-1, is DVKVTQSSRYLVKRTGEKVFLECVQDMDHENMFWYRQDPGLGLRLIYFSYDVKMKEKGDIPEGYSVSREKKERFSLILESASTNQTSMYLCASSSEGSYNEQFFGPGTRLTVL.

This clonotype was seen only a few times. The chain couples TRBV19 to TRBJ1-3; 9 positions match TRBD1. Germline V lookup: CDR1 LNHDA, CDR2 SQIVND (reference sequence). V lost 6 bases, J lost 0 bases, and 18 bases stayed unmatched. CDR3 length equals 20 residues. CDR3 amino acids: CASRAVRDREPSLSGNTIYF. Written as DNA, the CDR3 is TGTGCCAGTAGAGCCGTCCGGGACAGGGAACCTTCCCTCTCTGGAAACACCATATATTTT. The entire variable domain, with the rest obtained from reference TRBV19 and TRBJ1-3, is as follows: DGGITQSPKYLFRKEGQNVTLSCEQNLNHDAMYWYRQDPGQGLRLIYYSQIVNDFQKGDIAEGYSVSREKKESFPLTVTSAQKNPTAFYLCASRAVRDREPSLSGNTIYFGEGSWLTVV.

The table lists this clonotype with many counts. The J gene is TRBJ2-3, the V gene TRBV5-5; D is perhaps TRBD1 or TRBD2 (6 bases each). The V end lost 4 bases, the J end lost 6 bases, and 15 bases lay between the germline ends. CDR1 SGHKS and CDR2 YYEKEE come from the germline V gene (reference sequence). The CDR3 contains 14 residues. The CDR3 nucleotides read TGTGCCAGCAGCGACAGACAGGCGGGGGATACGCAGTATTTT. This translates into CASSDRQAGDTQYF.

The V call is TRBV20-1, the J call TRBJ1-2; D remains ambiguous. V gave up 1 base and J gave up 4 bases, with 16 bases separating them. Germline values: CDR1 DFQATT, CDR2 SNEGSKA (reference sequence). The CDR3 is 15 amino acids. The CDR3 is CSARGPPLESYGYTF. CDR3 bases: TGCAGTGCTAGAGGCCCCCCCTTAGAATCCTATGGCTACACCTTC.

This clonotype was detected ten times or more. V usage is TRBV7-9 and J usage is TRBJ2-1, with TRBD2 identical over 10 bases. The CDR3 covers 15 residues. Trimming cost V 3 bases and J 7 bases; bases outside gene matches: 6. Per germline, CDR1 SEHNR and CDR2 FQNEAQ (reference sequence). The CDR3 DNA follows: TGTGCCAGCAGCTTGCTAGCGGGGGAGAGGAATGAGCAGTTCTTC. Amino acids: CASSLLAGERNEQFF.